This T cell receptor beta chain was recorded in a study of blood T cell repertoires in COVID-19 (TCRdb year 2020). For the wider study: Samples covering the acute and convalescent phases of COVID-19 were provided by collaborators in the United States, Italy and Spain. The prospective study material was composed of cDNA or gDNA derived from T cells, B-cell-depleted T cells, or PBMCs. Subjects who had been exposed to COVID-19, were actively infected with it, or had recovered from it provided the deeply sampled blood TCRbeta repertoires that made up the dataset. The repertoires were released in a freely available public database meant as a resource for research on the immune response to SARS-CoV-2. Samples were obtained from the ongoing ImmuneRACE study (first 160 participants) and from some 1,300 subjects provided by 6 global collaborators. A de-identified subject ID, COVID-19 status, age in years and sex were almost always included in the sample metadata. HLA class I and class II types, where available, came from metadata supplied by the sample provider rather than from assay-based typing. The study at large found these results: Clinical and demographic metadata were provided uncurated, with the amount varying by source and participant.

TCRbeta CDR3 regions were amplified from genomic DNA by means of the immunoSEQ Assay, a bias-controlled multiplex PCR. The authors' pipeline ran thus. Within the assay, amplification of reference gene primers was used to estimate how many nucleated cells each sample contained. To quantify the absolute abundance of each unique TCRbeta CDR3 rearrangement, sequence reads were collapsed and filtered. For each sample, productive Simpson clonality was calculated as the square root of Simpson's diversity index across productive rearrangements. As stored in TCRdb, this immuneACCESS dataset retains in-frame rearrangements with V and J assigned. A fraction of the clones does not appear; measured against another copy, unresolved V genes explain less than half of the discrepancy, and the remainder lacks a known reason. The V and J calls and clone size are taken from that table; D and trimming were inferred from the DNA. The sample table contains roughly 150,000 clones; only one count was recorded for 82% of them. 3.5% to 5% of the sample goes to the ten largest clones.

The CDR3 sequence holds 13 residues, the cysteine and phenylalanine included. Kept here is only the CDR3 DNA, which spans 39 bases and is read in frame from base 1. The junction carries 6 bases between V and J, which are trimmed by 5 bases and 0 bases respectively. CDR1 and CDR2 are drawn from the germline V gene: KGHDR, SFDVKD. Whole blood was collected in K2EDTA tubes by collaborating institutions according to the institutions' own protocols. For TCRbeta analysis, collaborator samples were shipped as frozen whole blood, as isolated PBMCs, or as DNA extracted from either sample type. As concerns this clone: Its antigen remains undetermined. Base qualities were left out, and no much larger clone turns up one base away.

Sequenced input: peripheral blood. This sequence uses TRBV24-1 and TRBJ1-2, with no confident D gene call. The origin of this receptor is a woman of 80 years or more with acute or convalescent COVID-19. The nucleotide sequence reads as follows: TGTGCCACCAGTGGGGGAGCTAACTATGGCTACACCTTC. Its amino acids are CATSGGANYGYTF.